The clone carrying this TCR beta chain came up many times. TCRdb called clones again from the PCR reads with MiXCR. Of under 95,000 clones listed, 10% to 15% are singletons. The sample originates from a study of metastatic and nonmetastatic thyroid tumors. Whole-study context: Comparison of repertoires was carried out across blood and tumor or nodule tissue from malignant and benign thyroid patients.

Patients were all untreated before their thyroid surgery. The sequencing sample was made of blood. The sequence derives from a female donor with papillary thyroid cancer or a benign thyroid nodule (not recorded which). Some clones in this sample may be carry-over from other donors' samples.

The CDR3 sequence is CASSLDRGTGIGELFF. CDR3 in DNA: TGTGCCAGCAGCTTGGACAGGGGGACCGGGATCGGGGAGCTGTTTTTT. The chain has TRBV11-2 and TRBJ2-2, with 10 positions matching TRBD1. The V segment lost 3 bases and the J segment 7 bases; nucleotides outside the gene matches: 8. Germline V gene data show CDR1 as SGHAT and CDR2 as FQNNGV. CDR3 length equals 16 residues. The full variable domain, with the rest looked up from reference TRBV11-2 and TRBJ2-2, is EAGVAQSPRYKIIEKRQSVAFWCNPISGHATLYWYQQILGQGPKLLIQFQNNGVVDDSQLPKDRFSAERLKGVDSTLKIQPAKLEDSAVYLCASSLDRGTGIGELFFGEGSRLTVL.